The clone carrying this TCR beta chain was seen more than once but under ten times. The TCRbeta library was prepared with unique molecular identifiers. TCRdb processed the PCR reads anew with MiXCR; each CDR3 protein has one entry. In the table there are a few hundred thousand distinct CDR3 sequences, 9.5% to 13% of which are singletons. These data originate in a study of T-cell reconstitution after alpha-beta-depleted transplantation in children. CDR1 is SNHLY, CDR2 FYNNEI, per germline. Trimming removed 6 bases from V and 2 bases from J; junction bases left unmatched: 2. This CDR3 contains 14 residues.

The sequence was collected from a human donor who donated a stem cell graft to a child with acute myeloid leukemia. The material sequenced was PBMCs from the stem cell graft donor, taken from the stem cell graft. This chain uses TRBV2 with TRBJ1-4, with 8 bases aligning to TRBD1. The CDR3 sequence: CASRGDRTNEKLFF. CDR3 DNA sequence: TGTGCCAGCAGGGGGGACAGGACTAATGAAAAACTGTTTTTT.